This entry lists 26 T cell receptor beta chains sequenced from one sample in a study of blood T cell repertoires in COVID-19 (dated by TCRdb to the early 2020s). Libraries were built with the immunoSEQ multiplex PCR assay. The immuneACCESS repertoire file appears here via TCRdb, limited to in-frame rearrangements. These files lack a portion of the clones; in checked studies, under half of the deficit traces to unresolved V genes, and the cause of the others is not known. This sample lists roughly 300,000 clones; around 92% were detected once. The biggest ten clones account for 5% to 7% of the sample. Sample: peripheral blood. Receptors were obtained from a man in his late teens or twenties who had recovered from COVID-19.

This rearrangement joins TRBV4-2 to TRBJ2-2; 11 nucleotides match TRBD1. Germline V lookup: CDR1 LGHNA, CDR2 YNFKEQ. Trimming removed 4 bases from V and 5 bases from J; junction bases left unmatched: 3. The CDR3 is 15 amino acids. The CDR3 DNA follows: TGTGCCAGCAGCCGGACAGGGGGCAATACCGGGGAGCTGTTTTTT. Its translation is CASSRTGGNTGELFF.

The genes are TRBV4-1 and TRBJ1-2, with 7 positions matching TRBD1. The CDR3 runs to 15 residues. Trimming at V came to 4 bases and at J to 5 bases, leaving 10 bases not matched to a gene. In germline, CDR1 is MGHRA, CDR2 YSYEKL. CDR3 protein: CASSPGTDGGYGYTF. CDR3 in DNA: TGCGCCAGCAGCCCGGGGACAGACGGAGGGTATGGCTACACCTTC.

The chain combines TRBV5-4 with TRBJ2-7; D uncertain. Germline V gives CDR1 SGHNT, CDR2 YYREEE (reference sequence). Trimming took off 0 bases at V and 2 bases at J, with 6 bases between the two ends. This CDR3 has 13 amino acids. CDR3 sequence: CASSLASTYEQYF. The CDR3 DNA sequence: TGTGCCAGCAGCTTGGCTTCTACCTACGAGCAGTACTTC.

The CDR3 spells CAISESFHEQYF. The CDR3 DNA sequence: TGTGCCATCAGTGAGTCCTTCCACGAGCAGTACTTC. The chain employs TRBV10-3 and TRBJ2-7; no definite D call. V shed 0 bases and J shed 5 bases, with 5 bases lying between them. The CDR3 totals 12 residues. Germline CDR1 is ENHRY and CDR2 is SYGVKD.

The count of this clone is one. The CDR3 spells CASSPSWQNGYTF. In nucleotides, the CDR3 is TGTGCCAGCTCACCCTCCTGGCAGAATGGCTACACCTTC. This chain joins TRBV18 and TRBJ1-2; D is ambiguous. CDR3 length: 13 amino acids. In germline, CDR1 is KGHSH, CDR2 LQKENI. Between the trimmed V and J ends, which lost 3 bases and 6 bases, there was a span of 11 bases. The entire variable domain, with the rest obtained from reference TRBV18 and TRBJ1-2, is as follows: NAGVMQNPRHLVRRRGQEARLRCSPMKGHSHVYWYRQLPEEGLKFMVYLQKENIIDESGMPKERFSAEFPKEGPSILRIQQVVRGDSAAYFCASSPSWQNGYTFGSGTRLTVV.

The chain uses TRBV6-5 and TRBJ2-1, with D possibly being TRBD2 (7 bases). Germline values: CDR1 MNHEY, CDR2 SVGAGI. This CDR3 region has 15 residues. The V end lost 2 bases, the J end lost 4 bases, and 12 bases lay between the germline ends. CDR3 sequence: CASSYERGGYNEQFF. The CDR3, as DNA: TGTGCCAGCAGTTACGAAAGGGGGGGATACAATGAGCAGTTCTTC.

The V and J genes are TRBV11-3 and TRBJ2-3; D is perhaps TRBD1 (5 bases). Between the trimmed V and J ends, which lost 1 base and 6 bases, there was a span of 17 bases. CDR3 size: 16 residues. Germline V gene data show CDR1 as SGHNT and CDR2 as YENEEA. The CDR3 is CASSLGQGSPSDTQYF. The CDR3 DNA sequence: TGTGCCAGCAGCTTAGGGCAGGGTTCCCCTTCTGATACGCAGTATTTT.

This chain joins TRBV5-1 and TRBJ1-4; 7 nucleotides match TRBD1. Germline trimming cut 4 bases from V and 3 bases from J; bases unmatched to any gene: 9. The CDR3 runs to 16 residues. CDR1 and CDR2 (germline): SGHRS, YFSETQ. The CDR3 DNA is TGCGCCAGCAGCGTCACCGGGACAGAGGCTAATGAAAAACTGTTTTTT. This encodes CASSVTGTEANEKLFF.

This clone was seen just once. The genes are TRBV18 and TRBJ1-3; D is unresolved. Trimming cost V 2 bases and J 0 bases, with 8 bases left between them. This CDR3 is built from 15 residues. Germline V gene data show CDR1 as KGHSH and CDR2 as LQKENI. The CDR3 DNA reads as TGTGCCAGCTCACCATCACAGTTCTCTGGAAACACCATATATTTT. It codes for CASSPSQFSGNTIYF. Based on the CDR3 plus reference TRBV18 and TRBJ1-3, the full variable domain is NAGVMQNPRHLVRRRGQEARLRCSPMKGHSHVYWYRQLPEEGLKFMVYLQKENIIDESGMPKERFSAEFPKEGPSILRIQQVVRGDSAAYFCASSPSQFSGNTIYFGEGSWLTVV.

V and J are TRBV18 and TRBJ1-2; D is unresolved. With 0 bases removed from V and 4 bases from J, the gap between germline ends came to 9 bases. The length of the CDR3 is 14 residues. From germline, CDR1 is KGHSH and CDR2 LQKENI. CDR3 amino acids: CASSPPDYLYGYTF. CDR3 bases: TGTGCCAGCTCACCACCGGACTATCTCTATGGCTACACCTTC.

The CDR3 nucleotides are TGTGCCACCAGCAGAGAGCAGGTGCTTTGGAACACCATATATTTT. It specifies CATSREQVLWNTIYF. The chain is built from TRBV15 and TRBJ1-3; D is uncertain. Germline-derived CDR1 and CDR2 are LNHNV and YYDKDF (reference sequence). V gave up 0 bases and J gave up 7 bases, with 13 bases separating them. The CDR3 is 15 residues long.

V gene TRBV18 combines with J gene TRBJ2-1; the match to TRBD2 covers 14 bases. Germline CDR1 and CDR2: KGHSH and LQKENI. The CDR3 totals 15 residues. Germline trimming cut 8 bases from V and 10 bases from J; bases unmatched to any gene: 10. CDR3 sequence: CASGGTSGSGREQFF. The CDR3 region has the DNA TGTGCCAGCGGAGGGACTAGCGGGAGCGGGAGAGAGCAGTTCTTC.

The chain couples TRBV5-6 to TRBJ2-1; 9 positions agree with TRBD2. The germline V gene encodes CDR1 SGHDT and CDR2 YYEEEE. There are 15 residues in the CDR3. V lost 8 bases to trimming and J lost 10 bases; unmatched junction nucleotides: 16. The CDR3 DNA reads TGTGCCAGTACCCTAGGCGGGGGCGCGGGAGGGGAGCAGTTCTTC. This sequence encodes CASTLGGGAGGEQFF. Drawing the rest from reference TRBV5-6 and TRBJ2-1, the complete variable domain is DAGVTQSPTHLIKTRGQQVTLRCSPKSGHDTVSWYQQALGQGPQFIFQYYEEEERQRGNFPDRFSGHQFPNYSSELNVNALLLGDSALYLCASTLGGGAGGEQFFGPGTRLTVL.

The V call is TRBV7-6, the J call TRBJ2-7, with D possibly TRBD2 on 5 matching bases. Germline CDR1 is SGHVS and CDR2 is FNYEAQ. This CDR3 contains 16 residues. Trimming shortened V by 1 base and J by 2 bases, and 15 bases separated the two germline ends. CDR3 loop: CASSLDLPGKPYEQYF. The CDR3 nucleotides are TGTGCCAGCAGCTTAGACCTTCCGGGGAAGCCCTACGAGCAGTACTTC.

This sequence joins TRBV25-1 and TRBJ1-1, with D perhaps matching TRBD1 (5 bases). Trimming cost V 2 bases and J 1 base, with 11 bases left between them. From germline, CDR1 is MGHDK and CDR2 SYGVNS. This CDR3 spans 15 amino acids. The CDR3 reads CASSEAGTGNTEAFF. DNA of the CDR3: TGTGCCAGCAGTGAAGCGGGGACGGGGAACACTGAAGCTTTCTTT.

J is TRBJ2-2 and V is TRBV10-3, with D possibly matching TRBD1 (5 bases). The CDR3 loop spans 16 amino acids. Trimming shortened V by 7 bases and J by 6 bases, and 21 bases separated the two germline ends. CDR1 and CDR2 from the germline V gene are ENHRY and SYGVKD. CDR3 residues: CAIKAFGQVGSGELFF. The DNA of the CDR3 is TGTGCCATCAAGGCTTTCGGACAAGTCGGATCCGGGGAGCTGTTTTTT.

The gene calls are TRBV3-1 (or the pseudogene TRBV3-2) and TRBJ1-1; a weak D match, TRBD1 (5 bases). V was pared by 1 base and J by 0 bases, with 15 bases between. Germline loops: CDR1 LGHDT, CDR2 YNNKEL (reference sequence). The CDR3 is 17 residues long. Here the CDR3 reads CASSQGKRRGLNTEAFF. CDR3 bases: TGTGCCAGCAGCCAAGGGAAGAGAAGGGGCCTGAACACTGAAGCTTTCTTT.

This clone was picked up one time. The chain is built from TRBV7-9 and TRBJ1-2; D is uncertain. The CDR3 is 13 residues long. Between the trimmed V and J ends, which lost 2 bases and 7 bases, there was a span of 11 bases. Germline V CDR1 and CDR2: SEHNR, FQNEAQ (reference sequence). CDR3 nucleotides: TGTGCCAGCAGCTTAAGTGAGGGTCTTGGCTACACCTTC. Its translation: CASSLSEGLGYTF.

This sequence joins TRBV5-4 and TRBJ1-1; D is unresolved. Germline CDR1 reads SGHNT; CDR2 reads YYREEE (reference sequence). The CDR3 is 14 residues long. V lost 0 bases and J lost 1, with 7 bases in between. The chain's CDR3 is CASSLASGNTEAFF. DNA for the CDR3: TGTGCCAGCAGCTTGGCCTCCGGGAACACTGAAGCTTTCTTT. Drawing the rest from reference TRBV5-4 and TRBJ1-1, the complete variable domain is ETGVTQSPTHLIKTRGQQVTLRCSSQSGHNTVSWYQQALGQGPQFIFQYYREEENGRGNFPPRFSGLQFPNYSSELNVNALELDDSALYLCASSLASGNTEAFFGQGTRLTVV.

This chain links TRBV29-1 with TRBJ1-1; D is ambiguous. This CDR3 has 12 amino acids. The V and J ends lost 7 bases and 0 bases respectively, with 9 bases between them. From germline, CDR1 is SQVTM and CDR2 ANQGSEA. This CDR3 is CSGFTVNTEAFF. The CDR3, as DNA: TGCAGCGGGTTTACAGTGAACACTGAAGCTTTCTTT.

The chain links TRBV29-1 to TRBJ2-1; TRBD1 matches 7 bases. The CDR3 extends over 13 amino acids. With V trimmed by 7 bases and J by 7 bases, 10 bases remained unmatched. Germline V CDR1 and CDR2: SQVTM, ANQGSEA. CDR3: CSARDSPGNEQFF. The CDR3 DNA is TGCAGCGCCCGGGACAGCCCGGGGAATGAGCAGTTCTTC.

The rearrangement joins TRBV20-1 to TRBJ2-7, with TRBD1 identical over 8 bases. The CDR3 has 15 residues. The germline V gene has CDR1 DFQATT and CDR2 SNEGSKA (reference sequence). The V segment lost 3 bases and the J segment 0 bases; nucleotides outside the gene matches: 7. The CDR3 sequence: CSASDLQGGSYEQYF. CDR3 DNA sequence: TGCAGTGCTAGTGATCTACAGGGGGGCTCCTACGAGCAGTACTTC.

The chain is built from TRBV5-8 and TRBJ2-7; TRBD1 matches at 7 bases. There are 16 residues in the CDR3. CDR1 is SGHTS and CDR2 is YDEGEE in the germline V gene. V shed 3 bases and J 1 base; nucleotides not matched to a gene: 10. CDR3 DNA: TGTGCCAGCAGCTACAACAGGGGCCCAATTTCCTACGAGCAGTACTTC. It specifies CASSYNRGPISYEQYF.

J is TRBJ2-3 and V is TRBV20-1, with 7 bases identical to TRBD1. The CDR3 runs 16 residues. The germline V gene has CDR1 DFQATT and CDR2 SNEGSKA (reference sequence). V trimming: 3 bases; J trimming: 1 base; junction bases outside the gene matches: 10. The CDR3 DNA sequence: TGCAGTGCTAGTAGGCCAGGGGGTGAGGGCACAGATACGCAGTATTTT. Its translation is CSASRPGGEGTDTQYF.

The V and J genes are TRBV18 and TRBJ2-1; 7 bases agree with TRBD2. The CDR3 is 15 amino acids. Per the germline V gene, CDR1 is KGHSH and CDR2 is LQKENI. With V trimmed by 5 bases and J by 2 bases, 6 bases remained unmatched. CDR3 sequence (DNA): TGTGCCAGCTCAAGCAGCGGGAACGCCTACAATGAGCAGTTCTTC. This sequence encodes CASSSSGNAYNEQFF.

J is TRBJ2-5 and V is TRBV11-2, with 8 positions matching TRBD2. This CDR3 region has 15 residues. With V trimmed by 5 bases and J by 1 base, 6 bases remained unmatched. The germline V gene has CDR1 SGHAT and CDR2 FQNNGV. The CDR3 here is CASSPQTSVQETQYF. Here the CDR3 DNA reads TGTGCCAGCAGCCCCCAGACTAGCGTCCAAGAGACCCAGTACTTC.